This T cell receptor beta chain came from a study of OX40 agonist ivuxolimab in advanced cancers. Findings of the study overall: Normalized expansion of T-cell clones was also low for some nonresponders. Clonal expansion in partial responders at 0.1-3.0 mg/kg ranked among the lowest.

As to this clone: Its antigen is currently unknown.

Clones were read by immunoSEQ multiplex PCR, and TCRdb kept only the in-frame ones, dropping some. This sample carries around 40,000 clones, roughly 82% of them seen once, and the ten largest clones take 21%. V dropped 1 base and J dropped 2 bases, with 11 bases sitting between them. The CDR3 covers 15 residues. The germline CDR1 and CDR2 sequences are LGHNA and YSLEER. V gene TRBV4-3 combines with J gene TRBJ1-2, with D uncertain. The sequenced sample was CD4+ or CD8+ T cells sorted from blood, obtained in a trial of the OX40 agonist ivuxolimab. The sequence derives from an adult with an advanced solid tumor such as melanoma, head and neck, liver or kidney cancer. The CDR3 DNA sequence: TGCGCCAGCAGCCAAGGACGTACTATCAACTATGGCTACACCTTC. Protein sequence: CASSQGRTINYGYTF.